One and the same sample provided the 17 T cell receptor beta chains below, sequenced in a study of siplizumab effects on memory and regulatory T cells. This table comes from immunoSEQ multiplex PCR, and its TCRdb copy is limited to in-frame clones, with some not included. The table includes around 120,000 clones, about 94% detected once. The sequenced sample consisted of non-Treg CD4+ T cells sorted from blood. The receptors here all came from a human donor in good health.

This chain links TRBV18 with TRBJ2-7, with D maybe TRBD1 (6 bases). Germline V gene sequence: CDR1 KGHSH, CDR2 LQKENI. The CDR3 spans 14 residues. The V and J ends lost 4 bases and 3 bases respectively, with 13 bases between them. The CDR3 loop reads CASSLLDRNYEQYF. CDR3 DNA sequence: TGTGCCAGCTCACTACTGGACAGAAACTACGAGCAGTACTTC.

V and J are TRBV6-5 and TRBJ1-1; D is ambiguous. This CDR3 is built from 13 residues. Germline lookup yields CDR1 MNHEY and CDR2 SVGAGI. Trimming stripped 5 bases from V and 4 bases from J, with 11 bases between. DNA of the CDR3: TGTGCCAGCAGTGGAGGAATCGGCACTGAAGCTTTCTTT. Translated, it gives CASSGGIGTEAFF.

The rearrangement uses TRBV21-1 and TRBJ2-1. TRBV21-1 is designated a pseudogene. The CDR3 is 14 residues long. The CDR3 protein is CASKRDVENNEQFF. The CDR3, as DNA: TGTGCCAGCAAACGGGACGTCGAAAACAATGAGCAGTTCTTC.

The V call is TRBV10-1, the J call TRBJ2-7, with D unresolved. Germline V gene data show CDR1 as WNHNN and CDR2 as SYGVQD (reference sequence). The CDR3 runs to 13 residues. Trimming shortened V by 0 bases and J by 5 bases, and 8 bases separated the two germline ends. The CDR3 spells CASSESLVNEQYF. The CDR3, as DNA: TGCGCCAGCAGTGAGTCGTTGGTCAACGAGCAGTACTTC.

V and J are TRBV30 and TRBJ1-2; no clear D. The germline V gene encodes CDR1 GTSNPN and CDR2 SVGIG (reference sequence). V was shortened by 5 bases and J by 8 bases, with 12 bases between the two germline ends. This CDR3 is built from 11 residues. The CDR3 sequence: CAWGRVGGYTF. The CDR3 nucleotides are TGTGCCTGGGGGCGGGTTGGCGGCTACACCTTC.

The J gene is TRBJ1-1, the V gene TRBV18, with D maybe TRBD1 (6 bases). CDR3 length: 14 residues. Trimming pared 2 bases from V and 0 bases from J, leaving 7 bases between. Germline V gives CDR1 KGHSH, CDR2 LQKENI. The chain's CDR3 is CASSPRTVNTEAFF. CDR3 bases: TGTGCCAGCTCACCAAGGACAGTGAACACTGAAGCTTTCTTT. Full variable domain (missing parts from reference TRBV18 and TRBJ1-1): NAGVMQNPRHLVRRRGQEARLRCSPMKGHSHVYWYRQLPEEGLKFMVYLQKENIIDESGMPKERFSAEFPKEGPSILRIQQVVRGDSAAYFCASSPRTVNTEAFFGQGTRLTVV.

CDR3 nucleotides: TGCGCCAGCAGCCACCCCCCCCGGGGACAGGGAAAGAACGAGCAGTACTTC. It translates to CASSHPPRGQGKNEQYF. The chain has TRBV5-1 and TRBJ2-7, with 9 nucleotides matching TRBD1. V lost 4 bases, J lost 5 bases, and 16 bases stayed unmatched. This CDR3 region has 17 residues. The germline V gene has CDR1 SGHRS and CDR2 YFSETQ.

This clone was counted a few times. The DNA of the CDR3 is TGTGCCAGCAGCTTCTTTGCAGGGAACCAAGAGACCCAGTACTTC. Its translation is CASSFFAGNQETQYF. The V gene is TRBV5-8, the J gene TRBJ2-5; D might be TRBD1 (5 bases). The CDR3 spans 15 residues. Trimming took off 2 bases at V and 0 bases at J, with 11 bases between the two ends. CDR1 is SGHTS, CDR2 YDEGEE, per germline.

CDR3 DNA sequence: TGCAGTGCCCTAGCTGGTGAAAAACTGTTTTTT. This codes for CSALAGEKLFF. The V and J genes are TRBV20-1 and TRBJ1-4, with unresolved D. The CDR3 has 11 residues. V was shortened by 6 bases and J by 7 bases, with 9 bases between the two germline ends. The V gene's germline CDR1 is DFQATT and CDR2 SNEGSKA (reference sequence).

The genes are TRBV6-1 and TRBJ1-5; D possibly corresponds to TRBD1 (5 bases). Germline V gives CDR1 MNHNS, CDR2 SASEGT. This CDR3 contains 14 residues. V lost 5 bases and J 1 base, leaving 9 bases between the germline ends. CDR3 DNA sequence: TGTGCCAGCAGTCACCGGGACAGCAATCAGCCCCAGCATTTT. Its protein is CASSHRDSNQPQHF.

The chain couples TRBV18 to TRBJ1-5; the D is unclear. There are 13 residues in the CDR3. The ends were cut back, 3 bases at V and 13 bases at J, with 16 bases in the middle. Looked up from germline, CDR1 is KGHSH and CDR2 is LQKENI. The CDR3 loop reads CASSPSDEGRQHF. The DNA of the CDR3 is TGTGCCAGCTCACCTTCCGATGAGGGCCGGCAGCATTTT. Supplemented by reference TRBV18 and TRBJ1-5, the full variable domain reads NAGVMQNPRHLVRRRGQEARLRCSPMKGHSHVYWYRQLPEEGLKFMVYLQKENIIDESGMPKERFSAEFPKEGPSILRIQQVVRGDSAAYFCASSPSDEGRQHFGDGTRLSIL.

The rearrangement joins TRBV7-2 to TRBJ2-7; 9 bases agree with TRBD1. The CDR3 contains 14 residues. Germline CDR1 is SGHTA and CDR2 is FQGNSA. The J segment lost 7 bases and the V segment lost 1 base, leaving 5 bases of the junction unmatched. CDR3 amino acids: CASSLDRGPREQYF. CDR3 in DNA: TGTGCCAGCAGCTTAGACAGGGGGCCGAGGGAGCAGTACTTC.

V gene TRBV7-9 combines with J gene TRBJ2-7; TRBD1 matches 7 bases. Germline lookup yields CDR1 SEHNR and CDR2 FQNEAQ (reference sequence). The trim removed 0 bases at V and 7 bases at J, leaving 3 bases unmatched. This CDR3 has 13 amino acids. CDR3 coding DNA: TGTGCCAGCAGCTTAGCCCGGGACAGAGAGCAGTACTTC. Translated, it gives CASSLARDREQYF. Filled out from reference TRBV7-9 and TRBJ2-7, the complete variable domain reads DTGVSQNPRHKITKRGQNVTFRCDPISEHNRLYWYRQTLGQGPEFLTYFQNEAQLEKSRLLSDRFSAERPKGSFSTLEIQRTEQGDSAMYLCASSLARDREQYFGPGTRLTVT.

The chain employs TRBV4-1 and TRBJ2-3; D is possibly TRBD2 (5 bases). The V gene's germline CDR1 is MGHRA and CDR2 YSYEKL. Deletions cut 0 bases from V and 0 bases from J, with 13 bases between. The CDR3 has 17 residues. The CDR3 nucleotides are TGCGCCAGCAGCCAAGAAAGTAGCGAGGTGAGCACAGATACGCAGTATTTT. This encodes CASSQESSEVSTDTQYF.

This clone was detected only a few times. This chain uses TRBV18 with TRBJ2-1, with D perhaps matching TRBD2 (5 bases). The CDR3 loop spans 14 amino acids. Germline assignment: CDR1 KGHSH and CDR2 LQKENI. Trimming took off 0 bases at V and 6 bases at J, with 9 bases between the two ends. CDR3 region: CASSPPEGLNEQFF. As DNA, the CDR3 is TGTGCCAGCTCACCACCAGAGGGTCTCAATGAGCAGTTCTTC.

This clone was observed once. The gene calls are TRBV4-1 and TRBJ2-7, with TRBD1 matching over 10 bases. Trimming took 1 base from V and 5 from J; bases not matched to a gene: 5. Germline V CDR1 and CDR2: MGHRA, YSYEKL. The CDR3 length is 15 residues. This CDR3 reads CASSQVGQGFDEQYF. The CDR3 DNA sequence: TGCGCCAGCAGCCAAGTGGGACAGGGGTTCGACGAGCAGTACTTC.

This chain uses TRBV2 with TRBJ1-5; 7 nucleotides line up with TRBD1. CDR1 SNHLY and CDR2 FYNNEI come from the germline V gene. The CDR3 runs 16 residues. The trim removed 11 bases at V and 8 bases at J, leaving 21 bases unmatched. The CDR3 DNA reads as TGTGCCTCCAAGGGAGGGGGCTGGGACGTACCGGAGCCCCAGCATTTT. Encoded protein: CASKGGGWDVPEPQHF.